Given below is one T cell receptor (beta chain) in context. Germline CDR1 and CDR2: SGHDN and FVKESK. The V gene lost 4 bases and the J gene lost 8 bases, with 11 bases spanning the gap. This CDR3 is built from 12 residues. The primer mix had 60 Vbeta and 13 Jbeta primers. TCRdb's copy holds only in-frame clones and misses some; the assay was immunoSEQ multiplex PCR. The sample records under 150,000 clones, about 80% being singletons. This sample was taken from a study of cytomegalovirus exposure and HLA in healthy donors. The sample comprised PBMCs. The TCR originated in a middle-aged woman in good health and CMV-seronegative. The chain joins TRBV14 to TRBJ1-1; D is unclear. DNA for the CDR3: TGTGCCAGCAGCCTCAGATGGGCGGAAGCTTTCTTT. This gives the protein CASSLRWAEAFF.